This entry features one T cell receptor (beta chain) sequence. The antigen it recognizes is unknown. The record has no base qualities; no much larger clone is one base away. From cysteine to phenylalanine, the CDR3 is 12 amino acids long. The sequence is cut down to CDR3 DNA, 36 bases in frame from base 1. From a lookup of the germline V gene, CDR1 and CDR2 are SGHNT and YENEEA. V and J lose 5 bases and 7 bases, and a span of 8 bases separates them. This record belongs to a study of identical twins (dated by TCRdb to the mid-2010s). Regarding the research as a whole: TCR alpha and beta repertoires from monozygotic twins, unrelated adults of various ages and cord blood were deep-sequenced to test whether fetal clonotypes persist. Replicate twin experiments were performed at different times using different library preparation protocols to rule out contamination.

Libraries came from 5' RACE. Sequencing instrument: Illumina HiSeq 2000. Template switching added a universal primer binding site, and the final cDNA carried a unique molecular identifier that allowed TCR cDNA molecules to be counted accurately. First-strand cDNA for TCR alpha and beta chains was synthesized from specific primers in the conserved constant-segment region. To control for contamination, every cDNA library was double barcoded, receiving both a SMART-Mk sample barcode and Illumina barcodes. Two successive PCR steps introduced TruSeq adapter sequences along with Illumina sample barcodes. The TCR alpha and beta cDNA libraries were sequenced on the Illumina HiSeq platform using custom primers. Concerning the study's data processing: MiGEC processed the raw reads to extract unique molecular identifiers, while MiXCR was used to determine the CDR3 positions. For each individual, recombination models were inferred using an EM algorithm with the repgenHMM and IGoR tools. Shared clonotypes were analyzed with the tcR package in R, and sharing was normalized by the product of cloneset sizes. To study raw recombination free of thymic and clonal selection effects, out-of-frame nonproductive sequences were analyzed. TCRdb's own reprocessing of the public reads used fastp at Q25 and MiXCR and kept productive beta chains. Every distinct CDR3 protein forms one entry, paired with its most common genes and DNA. V and J calls and clone size were set by TCRdb, not the authors. The sample yields approximately 470,000 distinct CDR3 sequences; 13% to 15% were counted once. 0.4% to 0.55% of the sample rests with the top ten.

On the study overall, not on this receptor specifically: Out-of-frame TCR alpha sequences shared between twins showed an excess of low generation-probability sequences compared with coincidental sharing between unrelated individuals. Out-of-frame TCR alpha sharing in monozygotic twins was systematically underestimated by recombination models, whereas sharing between unrelated individuals was in agreement with the recombination models. Zero-insertion analyses could be partly confounded by invariant T cells such as MAIT and iNKT, although diverse VJ usage argued against such confounding for most clonotypes. Abundant cord blood beta clonotypes had fewer insertions, young adult naive repertoires showed a similar but weaker trend, and memory repertoires showed no such trend. Because the same donors could not be followed over many years, conclusions were based on cross-sectional statistical analysis. In beta out-of-frame sequences, excess twin sharing was weaker, because having fewer shared sequences lowered the signal-to-noise ratio.

All donors were healthy Caucasians. The twin cohort comprised three pairs of female monozygotic twins, all aged about 18 to 29 years. CD4+ and CD8+ T cell populations were isolated with positive isolation kits from Invitrogen. The same data also went into a second study, on yellow fever vaccine responses in identical twins. The second paper states: According to the authors, the vaccine-induced T cell response in identical twins seemed to be partly convergent and partly specific to each individual. In identical twins, the study followed T cell clones that responded to the vaccine with precision.

Recombination joined TRBV11-3 with TRBJ2-2, with no confident D gene call. The origin of this receptor is a young woman in good health. The material sequenced was CD4+ T cells sorted from blood. The CDR3 reads as follows: CASSDWGGELFF. The nucleotide sequence is TGTGCCAGCAGCGACTGGGGCGGGGAGCTGTTTTTT.